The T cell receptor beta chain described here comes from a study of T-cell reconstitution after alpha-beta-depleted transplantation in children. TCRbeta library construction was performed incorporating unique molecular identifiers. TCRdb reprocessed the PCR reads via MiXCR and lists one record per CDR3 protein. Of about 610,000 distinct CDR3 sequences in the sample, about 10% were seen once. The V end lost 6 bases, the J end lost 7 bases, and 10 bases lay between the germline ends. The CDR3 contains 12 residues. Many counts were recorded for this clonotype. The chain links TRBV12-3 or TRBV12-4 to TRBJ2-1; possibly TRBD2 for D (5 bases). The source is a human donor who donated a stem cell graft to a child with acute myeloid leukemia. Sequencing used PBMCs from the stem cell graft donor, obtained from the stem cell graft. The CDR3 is CASSLRVNEQFF. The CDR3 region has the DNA TGTGCCAGCAGCTTGCGGGTTAATGAGCAGTTCTTC.